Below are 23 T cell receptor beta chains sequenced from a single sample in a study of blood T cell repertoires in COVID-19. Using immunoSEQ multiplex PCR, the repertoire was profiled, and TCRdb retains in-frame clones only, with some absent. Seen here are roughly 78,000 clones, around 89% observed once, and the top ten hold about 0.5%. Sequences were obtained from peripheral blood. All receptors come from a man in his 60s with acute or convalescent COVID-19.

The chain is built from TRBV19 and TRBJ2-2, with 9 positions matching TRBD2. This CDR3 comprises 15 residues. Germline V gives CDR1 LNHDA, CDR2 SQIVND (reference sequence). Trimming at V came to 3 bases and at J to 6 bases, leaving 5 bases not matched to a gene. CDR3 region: CASSIPLAGSGELFF. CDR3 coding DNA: TGTGCCAGTAGTATTCCTCTAGCGGGGTCCGGGGAGCTGTTTTTT.

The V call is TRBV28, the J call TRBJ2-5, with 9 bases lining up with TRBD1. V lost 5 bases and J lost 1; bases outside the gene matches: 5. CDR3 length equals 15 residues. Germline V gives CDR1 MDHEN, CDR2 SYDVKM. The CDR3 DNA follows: TGTGCCAGCAGTATAACAGGGGGCCCCCAAGAGACCCAGTACTTC. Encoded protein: CASSITGGPQETQYF.

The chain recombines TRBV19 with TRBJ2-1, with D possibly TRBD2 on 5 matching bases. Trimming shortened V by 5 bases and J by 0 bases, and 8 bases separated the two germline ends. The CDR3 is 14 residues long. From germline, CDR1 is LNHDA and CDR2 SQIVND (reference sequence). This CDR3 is CASSRGSSYNEQFF. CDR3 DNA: TGTGCCAGTAGTCGGGGTAGCTCCTACAATGAGCAGTTCTTC.

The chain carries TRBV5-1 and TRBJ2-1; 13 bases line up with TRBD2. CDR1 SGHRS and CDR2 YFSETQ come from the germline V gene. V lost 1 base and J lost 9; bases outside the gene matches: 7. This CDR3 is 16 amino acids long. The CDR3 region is CASSLSGLAGVGEQFF. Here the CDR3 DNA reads TGCGCCAGCAGCTTGTCAGGACTAGCGGGAGTGGGTGAGCAGTTCTTC.

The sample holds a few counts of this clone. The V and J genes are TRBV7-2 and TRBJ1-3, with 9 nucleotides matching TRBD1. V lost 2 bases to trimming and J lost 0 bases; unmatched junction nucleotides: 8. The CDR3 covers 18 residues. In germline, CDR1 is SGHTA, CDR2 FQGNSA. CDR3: CASSLTGQGFFSGNTIYF. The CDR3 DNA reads TGTGCCAGCAGCTTAACGGGACAGGGCTTCTTCTCTGGAAACACCATATATTTT.

CDR3 sequence reads: CASSYNGEVRTEAFF. The CDR3 nucleotides are TGTGCCAGCAGTTATAACGGGGAGGTCCGGACTGAAGCTTTCTTT. The chain joins TRBV27 to TRBJ1-1; D remains unclear. Germline V gives CDR1 MNHEY, CDR2 SMNVEV (reference sequence). Trimming stripped 4 bases from V and 5 bases from J, with 17 bases between. CDR3 size: 15 residues.

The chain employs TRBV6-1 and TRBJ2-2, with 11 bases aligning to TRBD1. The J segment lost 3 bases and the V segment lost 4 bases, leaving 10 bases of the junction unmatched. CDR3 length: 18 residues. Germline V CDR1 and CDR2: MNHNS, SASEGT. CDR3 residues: CASSAYGQGAKYTGELFF. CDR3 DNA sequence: TGTGCCAGCAGTGCCTACGGACAGGGGGCGAAATACACCGGGGAGCTGTTTTTT.

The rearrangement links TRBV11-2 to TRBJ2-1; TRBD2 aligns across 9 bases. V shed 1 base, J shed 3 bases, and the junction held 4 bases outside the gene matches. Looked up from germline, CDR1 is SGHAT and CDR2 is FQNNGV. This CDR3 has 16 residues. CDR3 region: CASSLAASGNYNEQFF. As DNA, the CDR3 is TGTGCCAGCAGCTTAGCGGCTAGCGGGAACTACAATGAGCAGTTCTTC.

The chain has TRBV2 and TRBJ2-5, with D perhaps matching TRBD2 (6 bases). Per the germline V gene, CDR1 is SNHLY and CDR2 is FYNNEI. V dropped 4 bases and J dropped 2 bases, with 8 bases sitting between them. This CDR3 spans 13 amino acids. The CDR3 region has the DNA TGTGCCAGCAGTGTGGACTATCAAGAGACCCAGTACTTC. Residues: CASSVDYQETQYF.

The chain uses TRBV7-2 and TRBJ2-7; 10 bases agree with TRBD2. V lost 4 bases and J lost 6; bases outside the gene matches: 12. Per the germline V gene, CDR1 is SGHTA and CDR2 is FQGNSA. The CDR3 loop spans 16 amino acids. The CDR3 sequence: CASSSRTSGFRAEQYF. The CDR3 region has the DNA TGTGCCAGCAGCTCTAGGACTAGCGGTTTTAGGGCCGAGCAGTACTTC.

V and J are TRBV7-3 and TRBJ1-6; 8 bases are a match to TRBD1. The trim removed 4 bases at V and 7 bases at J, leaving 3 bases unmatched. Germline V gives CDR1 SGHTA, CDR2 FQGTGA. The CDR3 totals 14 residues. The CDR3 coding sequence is TGTGCCAGCAGCTCGCGACAGGGGAATTCACCCCTCCACTTT. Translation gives CASSSRQGNSPLHF.

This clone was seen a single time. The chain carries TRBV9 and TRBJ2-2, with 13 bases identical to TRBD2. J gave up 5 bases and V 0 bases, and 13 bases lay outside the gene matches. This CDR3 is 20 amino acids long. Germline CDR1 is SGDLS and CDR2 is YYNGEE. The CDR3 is CASSVGLAGGPSGETGELFF. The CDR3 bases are TGTGCCAGCAGCGTAGGACTAGCGGGAGGCCCTTCTGGGGAGACCGGGGAGCTGTTTTTT.

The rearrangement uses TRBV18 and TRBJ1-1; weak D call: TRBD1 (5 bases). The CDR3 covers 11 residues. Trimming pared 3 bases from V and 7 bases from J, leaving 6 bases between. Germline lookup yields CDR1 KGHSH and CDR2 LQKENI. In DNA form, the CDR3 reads TGTGCCAGCTCACCGCAGGGTGAAGCTTTCTTT. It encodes CASSPQGEAFF.

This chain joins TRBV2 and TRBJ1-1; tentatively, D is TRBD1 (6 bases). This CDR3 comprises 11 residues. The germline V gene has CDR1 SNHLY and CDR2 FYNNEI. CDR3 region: CAGGREVQAFF. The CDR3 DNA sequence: TGTGCAGGGGGACGAGAAGTCCAAGCTTTCTTT.

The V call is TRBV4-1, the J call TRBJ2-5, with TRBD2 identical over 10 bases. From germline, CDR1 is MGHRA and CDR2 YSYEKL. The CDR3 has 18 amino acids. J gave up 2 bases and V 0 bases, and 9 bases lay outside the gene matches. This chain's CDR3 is CASSQDWVAGGEQETQYF. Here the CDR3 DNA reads TGCGCCAGCAGCCAAGATTGGGTAGCGGGAGGAGAGCAAGAGACCCAGTACTTC.

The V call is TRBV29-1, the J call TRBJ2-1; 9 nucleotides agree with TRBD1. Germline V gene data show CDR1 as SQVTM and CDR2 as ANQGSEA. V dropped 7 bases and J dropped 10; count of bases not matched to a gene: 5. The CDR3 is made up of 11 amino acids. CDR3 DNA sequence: TGCAGCGCCTCGGGACAGGGAGAGCAGTTCTTC. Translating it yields CSASGQGEQFF.

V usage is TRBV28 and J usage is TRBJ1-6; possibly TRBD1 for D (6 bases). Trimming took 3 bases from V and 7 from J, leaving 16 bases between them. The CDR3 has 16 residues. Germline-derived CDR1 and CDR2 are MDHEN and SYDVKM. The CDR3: CASSFNSGTRNSPLHF. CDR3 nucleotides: TGTGCCAGCAGTTTTAACTCCGGGACAAGGAATTCACCCCTCCACTTT.

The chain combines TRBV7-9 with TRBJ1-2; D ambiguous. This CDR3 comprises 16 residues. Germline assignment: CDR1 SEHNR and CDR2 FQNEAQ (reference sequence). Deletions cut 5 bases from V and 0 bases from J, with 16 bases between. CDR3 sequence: CASSPGTVDPNYGYTF. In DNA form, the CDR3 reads TGTGCCAGCAGCCCCGGAACAGTCGACCCTAACTATGGCTACACCTTC.

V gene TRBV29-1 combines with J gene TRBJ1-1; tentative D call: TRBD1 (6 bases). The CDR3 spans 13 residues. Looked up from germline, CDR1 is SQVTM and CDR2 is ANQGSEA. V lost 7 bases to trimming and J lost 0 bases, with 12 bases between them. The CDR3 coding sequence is TGCAGCGGGGGGGCAAGAATGAACACTGAAGCTTTCTTT. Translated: CSGGARMNTEAFF.

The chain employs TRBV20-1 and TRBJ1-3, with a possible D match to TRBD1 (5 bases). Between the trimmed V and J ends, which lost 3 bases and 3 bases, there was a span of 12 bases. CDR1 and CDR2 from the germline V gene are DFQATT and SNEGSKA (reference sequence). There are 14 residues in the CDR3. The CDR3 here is CSASQGRVGNTIYF. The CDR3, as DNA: TGCAGTGCTAGTCAGGGTAGAGTTGGAAACACCATATATTTT.

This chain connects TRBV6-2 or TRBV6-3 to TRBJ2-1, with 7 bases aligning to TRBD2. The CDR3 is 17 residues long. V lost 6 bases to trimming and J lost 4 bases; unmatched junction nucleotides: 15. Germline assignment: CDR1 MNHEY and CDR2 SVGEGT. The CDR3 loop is CASSPLSRQRGYNEQFF. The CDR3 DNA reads TGTGCCAGCAGCCCCCTCTCACGACAGCGGGGTTACAATGAGCAGTTCTTC.

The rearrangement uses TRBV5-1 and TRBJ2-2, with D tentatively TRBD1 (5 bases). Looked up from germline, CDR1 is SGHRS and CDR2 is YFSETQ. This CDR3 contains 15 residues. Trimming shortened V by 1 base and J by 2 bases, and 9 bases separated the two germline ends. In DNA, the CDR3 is TGCGCCAGCAGCTTGCTTCAGGGAAACACCGGGGAGCTGTTTTTT. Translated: CASSLLQGNTGELFF.

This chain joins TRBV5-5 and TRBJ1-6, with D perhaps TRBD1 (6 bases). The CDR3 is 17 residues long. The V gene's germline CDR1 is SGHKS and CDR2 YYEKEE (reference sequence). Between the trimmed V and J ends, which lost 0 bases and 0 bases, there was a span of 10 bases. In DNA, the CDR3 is TGTGCCAGCAGCTTGGAGATGGACAGCTCCTATAATTCACCCCTCCACTTT. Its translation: CASSLEMDSSYNSPLHF.